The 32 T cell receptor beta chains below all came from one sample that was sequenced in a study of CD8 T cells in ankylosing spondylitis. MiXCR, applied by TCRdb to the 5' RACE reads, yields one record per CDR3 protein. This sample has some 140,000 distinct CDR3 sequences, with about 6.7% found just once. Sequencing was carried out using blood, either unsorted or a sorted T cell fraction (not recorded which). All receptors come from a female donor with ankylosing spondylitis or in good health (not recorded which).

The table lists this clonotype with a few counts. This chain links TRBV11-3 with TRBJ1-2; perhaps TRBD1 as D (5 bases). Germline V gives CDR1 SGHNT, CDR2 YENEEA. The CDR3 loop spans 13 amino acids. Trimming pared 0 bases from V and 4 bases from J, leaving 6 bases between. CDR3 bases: TGTGCCAGCAGCTTAGAACAGGCCTATGGCTACACCTTC. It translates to CASSLEQAYGYTF.

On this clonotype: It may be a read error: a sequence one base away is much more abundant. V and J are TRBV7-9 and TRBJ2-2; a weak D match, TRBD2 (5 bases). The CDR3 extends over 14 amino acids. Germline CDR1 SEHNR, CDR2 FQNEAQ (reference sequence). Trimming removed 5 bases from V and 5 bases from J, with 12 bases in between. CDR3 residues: CASSVQERTGELFF. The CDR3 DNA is TGTGCCAGCAGCGTCCAGGAGCGGACCGGGGAGCTGTTTTTT.

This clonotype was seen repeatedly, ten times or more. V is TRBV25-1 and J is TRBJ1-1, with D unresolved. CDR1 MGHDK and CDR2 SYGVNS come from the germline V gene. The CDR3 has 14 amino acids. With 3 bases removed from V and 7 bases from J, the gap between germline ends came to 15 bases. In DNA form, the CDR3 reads TGTGCCAGCAGTGAGGATGATAAAAGCAGTGAAGCTTTCTTT. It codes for CASSEDDKSSEAFF.

The CDR3 nucleotides read TGCAGCGGGGGCTTGGGGATGGGGCTGAACACTGAAGCTTTCTTT. It encodes CSGGLGMGLNTEAFF. The rearrangement uses TRBV29-1 and TRBJ1-1; D perhaps matches TRBD1 (5 bases). This CDR3 spans 15 amino acids. Germline V lookup: CDR1 SQVTM, CDR2 ANQGSEA. Trimming left V 7 bases short and J 0 bases short, with 18 bases between.

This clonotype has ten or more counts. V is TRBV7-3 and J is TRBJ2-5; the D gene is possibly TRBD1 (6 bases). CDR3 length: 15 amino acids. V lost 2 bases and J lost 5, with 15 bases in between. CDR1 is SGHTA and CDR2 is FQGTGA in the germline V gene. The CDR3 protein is CASSLDRGHRETQYF. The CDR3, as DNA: TGTGCCAGCAGCTTAGATCGGGGACATCGGGAGACCCAGTACTTC.

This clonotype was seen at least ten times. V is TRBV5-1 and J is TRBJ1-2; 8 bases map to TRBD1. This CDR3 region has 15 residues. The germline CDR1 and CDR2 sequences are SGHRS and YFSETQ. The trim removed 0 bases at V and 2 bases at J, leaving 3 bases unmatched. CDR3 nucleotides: TGCGCCAGCAGCTTGGCCCGACAGGGGAACTATGGCTACACCTTC. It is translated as CASSLARQGNYGYTF.

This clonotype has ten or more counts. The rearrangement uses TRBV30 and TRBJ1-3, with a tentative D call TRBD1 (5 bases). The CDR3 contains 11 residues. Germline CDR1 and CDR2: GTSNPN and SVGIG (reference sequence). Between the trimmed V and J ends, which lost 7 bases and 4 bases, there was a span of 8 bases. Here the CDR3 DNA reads TGTGCCTACGGGGGAGGAAACACCATATATTTT. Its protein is CAYGGGNTIYF.

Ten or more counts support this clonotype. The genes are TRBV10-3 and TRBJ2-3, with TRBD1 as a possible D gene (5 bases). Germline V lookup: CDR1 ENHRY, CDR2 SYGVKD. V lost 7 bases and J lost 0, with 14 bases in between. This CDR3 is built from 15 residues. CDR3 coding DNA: TGTGCCATCAAAGAGACAGCCTCTAGCACAGATACGCAGTATTTT. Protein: CAIKETASSTDTQYF.

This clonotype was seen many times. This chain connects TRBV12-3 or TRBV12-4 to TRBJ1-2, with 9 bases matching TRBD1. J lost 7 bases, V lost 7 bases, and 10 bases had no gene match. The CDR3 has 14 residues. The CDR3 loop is CASNDRGRAGGYTF. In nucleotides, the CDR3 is TGTGCCAGCAACGACAGGGGGAGAGCGGGTGGCTACACCTTC.

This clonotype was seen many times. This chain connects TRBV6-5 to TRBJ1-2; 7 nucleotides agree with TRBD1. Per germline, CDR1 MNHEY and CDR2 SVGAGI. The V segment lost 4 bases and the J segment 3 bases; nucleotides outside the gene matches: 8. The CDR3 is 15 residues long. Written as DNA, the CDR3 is TGTGCCAGCAGTTTGTTCAGGGGGGACGACTATGGCTACACCTTC. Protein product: CASSLFRGDDYGYTF.

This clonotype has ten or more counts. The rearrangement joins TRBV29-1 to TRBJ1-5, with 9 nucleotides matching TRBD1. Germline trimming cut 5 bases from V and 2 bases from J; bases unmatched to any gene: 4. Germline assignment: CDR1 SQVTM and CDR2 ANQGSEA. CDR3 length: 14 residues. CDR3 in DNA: TGCAGCGTTAGAACAGGGGGCGGCAATCAGCCCCAGCATTTT. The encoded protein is CSVRTGGGNQPQHF.

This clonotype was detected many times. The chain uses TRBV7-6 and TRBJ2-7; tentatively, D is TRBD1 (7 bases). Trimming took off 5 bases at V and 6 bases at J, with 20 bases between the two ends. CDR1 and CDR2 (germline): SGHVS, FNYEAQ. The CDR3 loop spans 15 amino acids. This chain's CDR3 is CASSLGGQGVGEQYF. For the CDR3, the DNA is TGTGCCAGCAGCCTTGGGGGGCAGGGGGTAGGCGAGCAGTACTTC.

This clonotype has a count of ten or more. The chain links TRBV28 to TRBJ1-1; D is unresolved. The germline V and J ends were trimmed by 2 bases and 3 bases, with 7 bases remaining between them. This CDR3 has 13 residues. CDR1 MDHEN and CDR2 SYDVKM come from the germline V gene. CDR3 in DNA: TGTGCCAGCAGTTTAAGGGAGGACACTGAAGCTTTCTTT. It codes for CASSLREDTEAFF.

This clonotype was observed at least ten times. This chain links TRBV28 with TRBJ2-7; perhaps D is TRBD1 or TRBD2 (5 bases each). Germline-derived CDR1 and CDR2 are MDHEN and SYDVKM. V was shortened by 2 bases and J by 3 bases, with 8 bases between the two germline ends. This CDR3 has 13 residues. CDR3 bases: TGTGCCAGCAGTTTACAGGGAGTCTACGAGCAGTACTTC. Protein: CASSLQGVYEQYF.

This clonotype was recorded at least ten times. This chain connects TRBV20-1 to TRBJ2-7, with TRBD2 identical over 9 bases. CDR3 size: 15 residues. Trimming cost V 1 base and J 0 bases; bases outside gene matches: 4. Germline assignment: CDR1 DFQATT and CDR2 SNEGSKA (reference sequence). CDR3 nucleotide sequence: TGCAGTGCTAGAGTTGCGGGGGGGCCCTCCTACGAGCAGTACTTC. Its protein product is CSARVAGGPSYEQYF.

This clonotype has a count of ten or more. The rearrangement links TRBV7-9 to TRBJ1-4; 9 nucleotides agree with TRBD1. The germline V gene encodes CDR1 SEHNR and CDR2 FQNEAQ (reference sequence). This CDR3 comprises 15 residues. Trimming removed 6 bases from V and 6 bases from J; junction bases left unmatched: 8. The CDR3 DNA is TGTGCCAGCAGGACCCAAGACAGGGGGGATGAAAAACTGTTTTTT. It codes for CASRTQDRGDEKLFF.

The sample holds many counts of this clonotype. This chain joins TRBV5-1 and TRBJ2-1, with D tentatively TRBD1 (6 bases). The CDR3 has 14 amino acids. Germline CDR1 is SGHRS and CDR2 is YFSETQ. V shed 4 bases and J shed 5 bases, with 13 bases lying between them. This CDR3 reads CASSGTGQNNEQFF. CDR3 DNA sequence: TGCGCCAGCAGCGGGACGGGACAAAACAATGAGCAGTTCTTC.

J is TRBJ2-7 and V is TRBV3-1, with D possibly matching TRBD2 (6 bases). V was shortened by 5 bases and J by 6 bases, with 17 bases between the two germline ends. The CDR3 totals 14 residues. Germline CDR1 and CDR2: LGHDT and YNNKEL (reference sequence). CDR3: CASSAGGVPGEQYF. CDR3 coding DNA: TGTGCCAGCAGCGCCGGAGGGGTCCCTGGCGAGCAGTACTTC.

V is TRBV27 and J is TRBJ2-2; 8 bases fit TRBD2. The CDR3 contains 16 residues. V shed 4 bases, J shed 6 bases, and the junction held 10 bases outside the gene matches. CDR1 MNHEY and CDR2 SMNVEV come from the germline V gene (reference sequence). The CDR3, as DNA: TGTGCCAGCAGTTCATTAGCGGGGCCAGGGGCCGGGGAGCTGTTTTTT. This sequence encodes CASSSLAGPGAGELFF.

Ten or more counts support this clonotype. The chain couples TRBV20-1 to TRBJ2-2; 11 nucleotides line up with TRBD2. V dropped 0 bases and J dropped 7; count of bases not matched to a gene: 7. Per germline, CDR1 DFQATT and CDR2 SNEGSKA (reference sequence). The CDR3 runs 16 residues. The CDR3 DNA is TGCAGTGCTAGAGATGTAGCGGGGGGGCTAGTCGGGGAGCTGTTTTTT. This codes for CSARDVAGGLVGELFF.

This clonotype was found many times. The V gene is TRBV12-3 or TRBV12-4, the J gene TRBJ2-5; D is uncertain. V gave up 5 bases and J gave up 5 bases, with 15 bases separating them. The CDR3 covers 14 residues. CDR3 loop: CASSLLSTPETQYF. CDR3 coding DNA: TGTGCCAGCAGTCTCCTCTCGACTCCGGAGACCCAGTACTTC.

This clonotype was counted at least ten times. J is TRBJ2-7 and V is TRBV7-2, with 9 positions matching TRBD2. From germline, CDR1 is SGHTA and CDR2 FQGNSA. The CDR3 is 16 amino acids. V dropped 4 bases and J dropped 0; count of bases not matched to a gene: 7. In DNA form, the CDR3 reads TGTGCCAGCAGCTCCTATAGCGGGGGCAACTCCTACGAGCAGTACTTC. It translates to CASSSYSGGNSYEQYF. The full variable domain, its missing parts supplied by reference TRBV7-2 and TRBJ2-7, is GAGVSQSPSNKVTEKGKDVELRCDPISGHTALYWYRQSLGQGLEFLIYFQGNSAPDKSGLPSDRFSAERTGGSVSTLTIQRTQQEDSAVYLCASSSYSGGNSYEQYFGPGTRLTVT.

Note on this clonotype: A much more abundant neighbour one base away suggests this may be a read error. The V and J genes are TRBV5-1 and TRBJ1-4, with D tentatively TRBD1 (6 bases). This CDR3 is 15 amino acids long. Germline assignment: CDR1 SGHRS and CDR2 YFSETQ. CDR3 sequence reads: CGSSPSSGESGKLFF. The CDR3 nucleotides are TGCGGCAGCAGCCCCTCTTCAGGGGAGAGTGGAAAACTGTTTTTT.

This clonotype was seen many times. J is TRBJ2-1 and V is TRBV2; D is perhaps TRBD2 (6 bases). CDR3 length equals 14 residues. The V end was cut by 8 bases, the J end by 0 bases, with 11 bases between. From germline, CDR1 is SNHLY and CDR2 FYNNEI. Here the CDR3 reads CASVVGSSYNEQFF. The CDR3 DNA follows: TGTGCCAGCGTCGTCGGGAGCTCCTACAATGAGCAGTTCTTC.

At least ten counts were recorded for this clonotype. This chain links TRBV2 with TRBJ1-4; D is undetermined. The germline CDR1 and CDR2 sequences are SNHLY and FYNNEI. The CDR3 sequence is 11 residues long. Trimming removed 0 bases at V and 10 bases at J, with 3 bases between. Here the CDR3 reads CASSEAGKLFF. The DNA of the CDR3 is TGTGCCAGCAGTGAAGCGGGAAAACTGTTTTTT.

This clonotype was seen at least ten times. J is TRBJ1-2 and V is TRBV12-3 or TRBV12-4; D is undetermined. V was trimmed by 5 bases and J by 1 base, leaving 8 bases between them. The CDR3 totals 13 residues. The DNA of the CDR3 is TGTGCCAGCAGTGCGGACGGTAACTATGGCTACACCTTC. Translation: CASSADGNYGYTF.

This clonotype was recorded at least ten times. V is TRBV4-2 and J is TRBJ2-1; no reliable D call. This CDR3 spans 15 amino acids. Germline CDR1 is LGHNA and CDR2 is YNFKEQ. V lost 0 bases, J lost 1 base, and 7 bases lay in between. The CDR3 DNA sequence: TGTGCCAGCAGCCAAGATAGGGCGTCCTACAATGAGCAGTTCTTC. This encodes CASSQDRASYNEQFF.

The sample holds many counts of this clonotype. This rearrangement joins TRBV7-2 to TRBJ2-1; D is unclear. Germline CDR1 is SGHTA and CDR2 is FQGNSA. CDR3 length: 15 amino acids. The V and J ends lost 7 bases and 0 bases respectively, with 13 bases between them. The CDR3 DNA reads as TGTGCCAGCACCCACAGATTTAGCTCCTACAATGAGCAGTTCTTC. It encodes CASTHRFSSYNEQFF. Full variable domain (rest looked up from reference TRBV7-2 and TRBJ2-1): GAGVSQSPSNKVTEKGKDVELRCDPISGHTALYWYRQSLGQGLEFLIYFQGNSAPDKSGLPSDRFSAERTGGSVSTLTIQRTQQEDSAVYLCASTHRFSSYNEQFFGPGTRLTVL.

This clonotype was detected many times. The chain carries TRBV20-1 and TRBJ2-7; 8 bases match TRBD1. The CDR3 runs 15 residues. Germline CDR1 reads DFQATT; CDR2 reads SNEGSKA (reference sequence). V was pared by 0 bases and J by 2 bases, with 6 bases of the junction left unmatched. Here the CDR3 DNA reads TGCAGTGCTAGAGATGCGGACAGGGTGACCTACGAGCAGTACTTC. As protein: CSARDADRVTYEQYF.

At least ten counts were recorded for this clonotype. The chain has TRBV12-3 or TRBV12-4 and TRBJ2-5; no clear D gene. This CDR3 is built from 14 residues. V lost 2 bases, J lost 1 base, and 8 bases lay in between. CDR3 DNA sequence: TGTGCCAGCAGTTTAAAGACGGTCCAAGAGACCCAGTACTTC. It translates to CASSLKTVQETQYF.

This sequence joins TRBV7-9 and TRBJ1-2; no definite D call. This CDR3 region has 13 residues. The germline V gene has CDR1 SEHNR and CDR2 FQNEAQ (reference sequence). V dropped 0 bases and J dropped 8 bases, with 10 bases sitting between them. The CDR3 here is CASSLALSGGYTF. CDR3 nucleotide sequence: TGTGCCAGCAGCTTAGCGCTTTCTGGGGGCTACACCTTC.

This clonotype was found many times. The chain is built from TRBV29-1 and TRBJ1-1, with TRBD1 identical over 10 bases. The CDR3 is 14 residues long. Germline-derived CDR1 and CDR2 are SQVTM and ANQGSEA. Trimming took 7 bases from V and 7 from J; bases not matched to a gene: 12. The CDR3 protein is CSGGTGAGPSEAFF. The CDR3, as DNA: TGCAGCGGGGGGACAGGGGCTGGGCCAAGTGAAGCTTTCTTT.